This entry is about one T cell receptor (beta chain). What it binds is unknown. This entry is derived from a study of shared clonotypes between healthy human individuals. Looking at the study overall: In total, the donors were a couple of women and a few men aged 18 to 49. General study findings and limits: Donors were few, which limited the genetic and exposure-history diversity represented.

Per the germline V gene, CDR1 is SGHRS and CDR2 is YFSETQ. Germline trimming cut 6 bases from V and 6 bases from J; bases unmatched to any gene: 9. This CDR3 has 15 amino acids. The authors ran the assay at deep level. Every subset's genomic DNA went evenly onto several immunoSEQ plates. Profiled with immunoSEQ multiplex PCR; TCRdb holds only in-frame clones, not every one. The table lists about 2 million clones, 95% of them singletons. This chain joins TRBV5-1 and TRBJ2-2; 9 positions agree with TRBD1. Sequenced material: naive CD4+ T cells sorted from blood. Subset of the sample: CD45RA+ positively selected. The origin of this receptor is a man in his late teens or twenties in good health. The CDR3 DNA is TGCGCCAGCATAGGCACAGGGGGCGCTTCCGGGGAGCTGTTTTTT. As protein: CASIGTGGASGELFF.